Sequencing of this TCR beta chain was carried out in a study of T cell responses to AZD1222 COVID-19 vaccine. The CDR3 runs to 15 residues. Germline V lookup: CDR1 MNHNS, CDR2 SASEGT. V lost 0 bases and J 0 bases, leaving 6 bases between the germline ends. Libraries were prepared by immunoSEQ multiplex PCR; TCRdb keeps only in-frame clonotypes and omits some of them. The table lists some 94,000 clones, roughly nine tenths of them singletons. This TCR was sampled from an adult in good health. The genes are TRBV6-1 and TRBJ1-5; no definite D call. Specimen: peripheral blood, collected on day 0 of AZD1222 vaccination. For the CDR3, the DNA is TGTGCCAGCAGTGAAGCGCCACATAGCAATCAGCCCCAGCATTTT. Amino acid sequence: CASSEAPHSNQPQHF.